Below, one TCR beta chain is given with its context. Measured with immunoSEQ multiplex PCR; TCRdb has only the in-frame clones, and not every one. The sample holds over 55,000 clones; around 94% are singletons and the top ten take roughly 1.8%. As for treatment: preoperative locoregional IRX-2 cytokine immunotherapy. Samples came from a phase Ib trial of preoperative locoregional IRX-2 cytokine immunotherapy. The CDR3 is 18 amino acids. This entry comes from a study of preoperative IRX-2 immunotherapy in early breast cancer. The chain couples TRBV21-1 to TRBJ2-2; the D call TRBD2 from the table was never checked on the DNA. TRBV21-1 is deemed a pseudogene. Sample collection was performed from a patient treated with IRX-2 immunotherapy. The origin of this receptor is a human donor with breast cancer. CDR3 protein: CASSKTGREGGNTGELFF. CDR3 in DNA: TGTGCCAGCAGCAAAACCGGCAGGGAGGGGGGGAACACCGGGGAGCTGTTTTTT.